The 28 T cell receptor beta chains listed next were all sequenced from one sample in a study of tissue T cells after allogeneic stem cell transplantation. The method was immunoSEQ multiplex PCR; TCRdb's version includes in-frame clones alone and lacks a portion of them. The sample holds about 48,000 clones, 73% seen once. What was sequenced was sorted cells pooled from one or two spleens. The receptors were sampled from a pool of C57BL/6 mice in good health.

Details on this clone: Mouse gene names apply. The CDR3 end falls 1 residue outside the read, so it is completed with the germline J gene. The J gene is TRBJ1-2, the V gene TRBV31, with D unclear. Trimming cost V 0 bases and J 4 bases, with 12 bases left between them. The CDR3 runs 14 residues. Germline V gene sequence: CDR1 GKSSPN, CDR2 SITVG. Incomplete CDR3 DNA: TGTGCCTGGAGTCTACGGGGTTGGGGCTCCGACTACACC. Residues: CAWSLRGWGSDYT. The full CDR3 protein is CAWSLRGWGSDYTF.

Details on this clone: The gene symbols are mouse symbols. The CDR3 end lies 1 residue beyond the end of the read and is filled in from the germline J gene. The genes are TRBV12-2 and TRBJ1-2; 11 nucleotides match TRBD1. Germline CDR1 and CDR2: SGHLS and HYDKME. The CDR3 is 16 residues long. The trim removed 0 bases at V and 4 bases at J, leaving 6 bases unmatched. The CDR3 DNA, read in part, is TGTGCCAGCTCTCTCGAAAGGACAGGGGGCGGCTCCGACTACACC. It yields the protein CASSLERTGGGSDYT. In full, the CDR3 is CASSLERTGGGSDYTF.

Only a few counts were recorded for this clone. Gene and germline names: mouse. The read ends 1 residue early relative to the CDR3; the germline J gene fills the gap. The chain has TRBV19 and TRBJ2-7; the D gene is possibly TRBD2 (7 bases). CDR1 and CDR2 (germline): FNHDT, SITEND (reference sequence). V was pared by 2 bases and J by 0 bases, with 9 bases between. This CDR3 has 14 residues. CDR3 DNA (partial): TGTGCCAGCAGTATTGGGGGGCGCTCCTATGAACAGTAC. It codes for CASSIGGRSYEQY. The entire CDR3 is CASSIGGRSYEQYF.

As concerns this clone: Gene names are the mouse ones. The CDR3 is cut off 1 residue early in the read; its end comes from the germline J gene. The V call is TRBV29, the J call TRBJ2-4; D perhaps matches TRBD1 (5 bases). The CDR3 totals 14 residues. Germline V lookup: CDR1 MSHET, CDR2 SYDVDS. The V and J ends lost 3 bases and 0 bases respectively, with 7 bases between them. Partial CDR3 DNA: TGTGCTAGCAGTTTCACAGGTAGTCAAAACACCTTGTAC. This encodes CASSFTGSQNTLY. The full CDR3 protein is CASSFTGSQNTLYF.

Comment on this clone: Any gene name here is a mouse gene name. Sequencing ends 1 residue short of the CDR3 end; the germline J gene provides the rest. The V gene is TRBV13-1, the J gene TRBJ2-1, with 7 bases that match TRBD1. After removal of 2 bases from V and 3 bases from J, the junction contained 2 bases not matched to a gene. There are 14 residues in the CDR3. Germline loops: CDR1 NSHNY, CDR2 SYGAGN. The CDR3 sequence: CASSESGGYAEQFF. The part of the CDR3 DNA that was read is TGTGCCAGCAGTGAATCAGGGGGCTATGCTGAGCAGTTC.

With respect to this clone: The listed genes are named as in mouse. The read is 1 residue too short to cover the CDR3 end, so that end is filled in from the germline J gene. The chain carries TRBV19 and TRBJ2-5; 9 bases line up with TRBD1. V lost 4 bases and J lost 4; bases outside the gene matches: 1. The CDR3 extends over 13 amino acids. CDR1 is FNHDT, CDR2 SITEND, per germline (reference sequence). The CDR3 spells CASSWDREDTQYF. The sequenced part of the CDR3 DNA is TGTGCCAGCAGTTGGGACAGGGAAGACACCCAGTAC.

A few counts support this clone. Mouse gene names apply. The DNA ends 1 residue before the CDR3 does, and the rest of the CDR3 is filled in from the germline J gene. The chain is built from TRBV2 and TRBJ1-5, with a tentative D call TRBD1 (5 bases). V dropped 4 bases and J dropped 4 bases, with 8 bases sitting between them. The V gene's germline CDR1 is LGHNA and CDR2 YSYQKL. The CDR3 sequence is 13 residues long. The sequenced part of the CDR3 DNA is TGTGCCAGCAGCCTCAGACAGAACCAGGCTCCGCTT. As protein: CASSLRQNQAPL. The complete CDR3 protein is CASSLRQNQAPLF.

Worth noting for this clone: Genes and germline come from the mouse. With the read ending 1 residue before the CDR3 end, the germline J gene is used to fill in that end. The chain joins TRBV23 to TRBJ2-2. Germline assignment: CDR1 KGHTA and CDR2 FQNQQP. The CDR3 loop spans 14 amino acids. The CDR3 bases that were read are TGCTCCAGCAGTCAATGGGGCAACACCGGGCAGCTCTAC. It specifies CSSSQWGNTGQLY. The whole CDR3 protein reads CSSSQWGNTGQLYF. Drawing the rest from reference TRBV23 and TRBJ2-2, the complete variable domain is DAAVTQKPRYLIKMKGQEAEMKCIPEKGHTAVFWYQQKQSKELKFLIYFQNQQPLDQIDMVKERFSAVCPSSSLCSLGIRTCEAEDSALYLCSSSQWGNTGQLYFGEGSKLTVL.

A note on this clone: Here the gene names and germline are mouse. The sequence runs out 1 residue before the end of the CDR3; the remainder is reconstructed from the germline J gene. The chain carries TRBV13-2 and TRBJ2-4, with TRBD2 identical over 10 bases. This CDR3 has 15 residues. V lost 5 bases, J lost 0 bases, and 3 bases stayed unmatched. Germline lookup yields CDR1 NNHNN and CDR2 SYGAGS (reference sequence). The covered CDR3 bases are TGTGCCAGCGGGGACTGGGGGCGTAGTCAAAACACCTTGTAC. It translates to CASGDWGRSQNTLY. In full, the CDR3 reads CASGDWGRSQNTLYF.

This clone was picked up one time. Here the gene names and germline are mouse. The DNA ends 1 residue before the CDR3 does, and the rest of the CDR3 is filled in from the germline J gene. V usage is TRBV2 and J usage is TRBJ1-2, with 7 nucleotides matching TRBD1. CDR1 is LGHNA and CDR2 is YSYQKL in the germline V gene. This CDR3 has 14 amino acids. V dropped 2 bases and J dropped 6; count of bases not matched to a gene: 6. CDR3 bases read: TGTGCCAGCAGCCAATCGACAGGGAGGACCGACTACACC. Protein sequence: CASSQSTGRTDYT. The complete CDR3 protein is CASSQSTGRTDYTF.

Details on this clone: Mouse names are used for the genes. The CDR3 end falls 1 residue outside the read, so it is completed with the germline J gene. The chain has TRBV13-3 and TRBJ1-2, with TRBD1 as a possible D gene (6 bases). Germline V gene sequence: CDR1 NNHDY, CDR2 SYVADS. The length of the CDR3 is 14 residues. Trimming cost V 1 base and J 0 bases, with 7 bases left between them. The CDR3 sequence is CASSDWGPNSDYTF. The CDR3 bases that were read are TGTGCCAGCAGTGATTGGGGGCCAAACTCCGACTACACC.

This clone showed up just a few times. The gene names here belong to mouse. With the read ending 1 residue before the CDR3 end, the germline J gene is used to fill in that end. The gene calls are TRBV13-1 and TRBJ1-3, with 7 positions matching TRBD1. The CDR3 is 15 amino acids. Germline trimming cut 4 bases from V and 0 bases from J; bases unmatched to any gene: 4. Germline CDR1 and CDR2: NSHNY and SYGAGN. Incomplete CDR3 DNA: TGTGCCAGCAGTCCACAGGGGAATTCTGGAAATACGCTCTAT. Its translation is CASSPQGNSGNTLY. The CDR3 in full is CASSPQGNSGNTLYF.

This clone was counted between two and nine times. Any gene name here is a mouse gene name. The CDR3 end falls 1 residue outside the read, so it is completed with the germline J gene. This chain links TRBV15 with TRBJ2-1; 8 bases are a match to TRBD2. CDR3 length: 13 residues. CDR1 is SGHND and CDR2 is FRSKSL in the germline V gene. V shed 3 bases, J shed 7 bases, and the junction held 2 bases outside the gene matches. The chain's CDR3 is CASSFWGAAEQFF. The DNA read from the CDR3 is TGTGCCAGCAGTTTCTGGGGGGCAGCTGAGCAGTTC.

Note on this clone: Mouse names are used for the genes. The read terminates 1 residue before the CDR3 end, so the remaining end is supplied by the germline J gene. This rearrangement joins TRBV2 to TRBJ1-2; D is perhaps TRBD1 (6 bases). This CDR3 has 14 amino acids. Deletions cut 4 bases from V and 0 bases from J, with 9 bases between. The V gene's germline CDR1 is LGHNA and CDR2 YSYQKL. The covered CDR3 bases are TGTGCCAGCAGCCTCCAGGGGTCAAACTCCGACTACACC. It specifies CASSLQGSNSDYT. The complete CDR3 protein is CASSLQGSNSDYTF.

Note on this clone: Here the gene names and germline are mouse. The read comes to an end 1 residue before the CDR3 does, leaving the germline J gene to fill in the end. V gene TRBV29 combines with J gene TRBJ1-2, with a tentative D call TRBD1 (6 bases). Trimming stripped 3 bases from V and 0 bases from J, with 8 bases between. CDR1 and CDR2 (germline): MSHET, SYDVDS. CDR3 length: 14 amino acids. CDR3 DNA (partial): TGTGCTAGCAGTTTGGGACACTCAAACTCCGACTACACC. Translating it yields CASSLGHSNSDYT. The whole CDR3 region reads CASSLGHSNSDYTF.

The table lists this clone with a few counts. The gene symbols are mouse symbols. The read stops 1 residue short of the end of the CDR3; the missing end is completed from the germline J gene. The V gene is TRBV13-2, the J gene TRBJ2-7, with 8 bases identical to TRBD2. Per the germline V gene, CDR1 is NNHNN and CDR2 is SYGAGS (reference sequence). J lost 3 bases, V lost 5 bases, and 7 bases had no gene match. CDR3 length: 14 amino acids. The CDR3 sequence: CASGGDWGGYEQYF. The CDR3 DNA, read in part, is TGTGCCAGCGGAGGGGATTGGGGGGGCTATGAACAGTAC.

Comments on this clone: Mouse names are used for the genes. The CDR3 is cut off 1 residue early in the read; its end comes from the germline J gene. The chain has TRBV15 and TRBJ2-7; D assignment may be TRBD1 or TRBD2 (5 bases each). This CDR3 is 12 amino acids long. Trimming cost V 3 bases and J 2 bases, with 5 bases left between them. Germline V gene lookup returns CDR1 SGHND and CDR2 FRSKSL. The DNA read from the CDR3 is TGTGCCAGCAGTTTGGGGGCCTATGAACAGTAC. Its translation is CASSLGAYEQY. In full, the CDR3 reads CASSLGAYEQYF.

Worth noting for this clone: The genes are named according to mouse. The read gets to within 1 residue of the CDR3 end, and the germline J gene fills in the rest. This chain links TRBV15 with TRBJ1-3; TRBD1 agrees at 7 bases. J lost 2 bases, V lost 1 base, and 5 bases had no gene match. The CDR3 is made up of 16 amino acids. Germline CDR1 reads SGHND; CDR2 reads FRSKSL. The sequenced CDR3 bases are TGTGCCAGCAGTTTAGGGCAGGGGGGAACTGGAAATACGCTCTAT. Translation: CASSLGQGGTGNTLY. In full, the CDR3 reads CASSLGQGGTGNTLYF.

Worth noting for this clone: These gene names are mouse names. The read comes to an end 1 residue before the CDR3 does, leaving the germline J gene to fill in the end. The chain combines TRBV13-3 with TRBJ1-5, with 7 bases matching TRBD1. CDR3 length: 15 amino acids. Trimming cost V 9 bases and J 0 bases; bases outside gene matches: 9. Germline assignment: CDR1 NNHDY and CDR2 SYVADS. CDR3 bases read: TGTGCCACCTCCCGGACAGGTTATAACAACCAGGCTCCGCTT. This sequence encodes CATSRTGYNNQAPL. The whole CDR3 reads CATSRTGYNNQAPLF.

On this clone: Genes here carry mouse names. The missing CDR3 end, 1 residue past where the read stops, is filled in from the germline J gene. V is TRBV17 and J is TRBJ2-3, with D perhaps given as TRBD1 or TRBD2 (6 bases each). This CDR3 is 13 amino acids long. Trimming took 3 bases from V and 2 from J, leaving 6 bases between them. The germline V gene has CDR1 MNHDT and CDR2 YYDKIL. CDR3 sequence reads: CASSRGAAETLYF. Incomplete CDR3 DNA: TGTGCTAGCAGTAGGGGGGCTGCAGAAACGCTGTAT.

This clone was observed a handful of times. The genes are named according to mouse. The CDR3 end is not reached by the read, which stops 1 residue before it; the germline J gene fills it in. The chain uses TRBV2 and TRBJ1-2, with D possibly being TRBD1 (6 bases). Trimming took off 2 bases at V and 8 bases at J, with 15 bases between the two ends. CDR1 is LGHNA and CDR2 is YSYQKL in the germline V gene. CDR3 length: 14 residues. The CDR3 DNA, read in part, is TGTGCCAGCAGCCAACCCCGGGACACAATTGACTACACC. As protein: CASSQPRDTIDYT. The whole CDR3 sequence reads CASSQPRDTIDYTF.

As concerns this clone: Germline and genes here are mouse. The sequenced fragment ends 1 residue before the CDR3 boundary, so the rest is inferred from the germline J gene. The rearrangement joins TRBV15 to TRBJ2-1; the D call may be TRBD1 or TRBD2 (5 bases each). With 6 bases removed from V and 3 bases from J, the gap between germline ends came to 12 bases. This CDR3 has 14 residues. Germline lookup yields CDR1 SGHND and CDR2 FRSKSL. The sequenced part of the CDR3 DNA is TGTGCCAGCAGGCCTCGGGGGTTCTATGCTGAGCAGTTC. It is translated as CASRPRGFYAEQF. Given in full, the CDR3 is CASRPRGFYAEQFF. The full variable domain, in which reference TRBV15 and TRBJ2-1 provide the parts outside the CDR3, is DAGVTQTPRHEVAEKGQTIILKCEPVSGHNDLFWYRQTKIQGLELLSYFRSKSLMEDGGAFKDRFKAEMLNSSFSTLKIQPTEPKDSAVYLCASRPRGFYAEQFFGPGTRLTVL.

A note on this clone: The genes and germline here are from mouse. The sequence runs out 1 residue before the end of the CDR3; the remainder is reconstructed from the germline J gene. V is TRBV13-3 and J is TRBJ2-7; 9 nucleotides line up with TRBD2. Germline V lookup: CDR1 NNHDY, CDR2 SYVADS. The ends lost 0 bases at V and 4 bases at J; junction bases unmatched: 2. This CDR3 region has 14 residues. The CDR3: CASSDGLGAYEQYF. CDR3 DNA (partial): TGTGCCAGCAGTGATGGACTGGGGGCTTATGAACAGTAC.

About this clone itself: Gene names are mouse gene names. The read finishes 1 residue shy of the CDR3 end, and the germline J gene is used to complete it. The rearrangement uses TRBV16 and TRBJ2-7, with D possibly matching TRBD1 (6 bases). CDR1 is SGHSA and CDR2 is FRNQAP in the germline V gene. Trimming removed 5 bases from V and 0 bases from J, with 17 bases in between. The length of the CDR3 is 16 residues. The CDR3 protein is CASSPPGHNPSYEQYF. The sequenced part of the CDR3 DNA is TGTGCAAGCAGCCCGCCGGGACACAACCCCTCCTATGAACAGTAC.

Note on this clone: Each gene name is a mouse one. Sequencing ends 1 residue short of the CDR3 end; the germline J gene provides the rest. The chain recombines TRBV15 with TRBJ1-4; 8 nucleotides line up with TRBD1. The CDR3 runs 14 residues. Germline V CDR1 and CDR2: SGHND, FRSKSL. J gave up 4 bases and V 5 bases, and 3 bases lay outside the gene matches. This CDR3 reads CASSGDRINERLFF. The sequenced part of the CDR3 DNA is TGTGCCAGCAGTGGGGACAGGATCAACGAAAGATTATTT.

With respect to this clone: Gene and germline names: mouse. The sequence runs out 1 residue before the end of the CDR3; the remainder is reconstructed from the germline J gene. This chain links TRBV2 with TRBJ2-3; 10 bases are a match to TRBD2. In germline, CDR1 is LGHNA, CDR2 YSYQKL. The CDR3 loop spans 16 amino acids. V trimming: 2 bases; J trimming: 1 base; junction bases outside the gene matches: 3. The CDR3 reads CASSQPGGAGAETLYF. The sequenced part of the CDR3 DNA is TGTGCCAGCAGCCAACCTGGGGGGGCGGGTGCAGAAACGCTGTAT.

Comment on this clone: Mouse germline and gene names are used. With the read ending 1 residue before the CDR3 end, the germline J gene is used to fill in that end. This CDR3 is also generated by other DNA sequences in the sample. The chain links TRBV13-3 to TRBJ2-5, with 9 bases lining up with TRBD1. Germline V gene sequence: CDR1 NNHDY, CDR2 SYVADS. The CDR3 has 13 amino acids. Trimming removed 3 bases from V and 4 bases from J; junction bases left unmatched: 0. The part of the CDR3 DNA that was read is TGTGCCAGCAGTGGGACAGGGGAAGACACCCAGTAC. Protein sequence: CASSGTGEDTQY. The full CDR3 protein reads CASSGTGEDTQYF.

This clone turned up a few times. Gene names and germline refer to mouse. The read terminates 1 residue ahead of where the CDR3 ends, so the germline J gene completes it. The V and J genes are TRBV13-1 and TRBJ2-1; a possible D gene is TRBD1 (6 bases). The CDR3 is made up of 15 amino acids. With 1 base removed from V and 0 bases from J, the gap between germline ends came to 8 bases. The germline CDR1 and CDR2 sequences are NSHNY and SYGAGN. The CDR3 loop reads CASSDKGHNYAEQFF. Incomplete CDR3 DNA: TGTGCCAGCAGTGATAAGGGACATAACTATGCTGAGCAGTTC.